The TCR beta chain under discussion was sequenced for a study of identical twins. This clonotype came up many times. MiXCR was run by TCRdb on the 5' RACE reads, yielding one entry per CDR3 protein. The profile shows around 280,000 distinct CDR3 sequences, about 8.3% of them singletons. The junction had 8 bases not matched to a gene; V was cut back by 6 bases and J by 7 bases. This CDR3 has 14 amino acids. Per the germline V gene, CDR1 is MNHEY and CDR2 is SVGEGT. This same sample was also part of a study on yellow fever vaccine responses in identical twins.

The material sequenced was memory (CD45RO+) T cells sorted from blood. This sequence originates from a woman younger than 30 in good health. The gene calls are TRBV6-2 or TRBV6-3 and TRBJ2-1; 8 bases map to TRBD2. The CDR3 reads CASSQGLGSNEQFF. CDR3 sequence (DNA): TGTGCCAGCAGCCAGGGACTAGGTTCGAATGAGCAGTTCTTC.